In this sample, the clone carrying this T cell receptor (beta chain) turned up a few times. The antigen is unknown. Treatment of any kind had been given to no patient before thyroid surgery. This sample is part of a study of metastatic and nonmetastatic thyroid tumors. Findings of the study overall: Significantly greater TCR beta diversity was reportedly found in malignant thyroid tumors than in benign nodules (in blood and tumor).

TCRdb re-called the PCR reads through MiXCR. The sample records 60,000 to 85,000 clones, roughly 18% being singletons. V was clipped by 5 bases and J by 4 bases; unmatched bases: 6. The CDR3 is 15 residues long. The clonotype originates from a female donor with papillary thyroid cancer or a benign thyroid nodule (not recorded which). Some clones in this sample may be carry-over from other donors' samples. The source material was blood. The chain carries TRBV12-3 or TRBV12-4 and TRBJ2-2, with TRBD2 matching 8 bases. The chain's CDR3 is CASSGAGVPTGELFF. The CDR3 DNA is TGTGCCAGCAGTGGAGCGGGGGTGCCCACCGGGGAGCTGTTTTTT.